These 20 T cell receptor beta chains were sequenced from one sample in a study of shared clonotypes between healthy human individuals (dated by TCRdb to about 2020). Receptor amplification or capture employed the immunoSEQ multiplex PCR assay. TCRdb re-hosts the immuneACCESS table, in-frame sequences only. Its copies lack some clones; in the studies checked, an unresolved V gene accounts for under half of them, and the cause for the rest is not known. The sample table shows approximately 1.9 million clones, and approximately 92% are seen once. The ten most abundant clones make up around 1.7% of the sample. CD8 naive samples were CD45RO-negative cells positively selected for CCR7, giving a CD45RA+CCR7+ population that excluded TemRA cells. Sequencing was performed on naive CD8+ T cells from PBMCs. According to the study, the label for this sample's cell subset or site signals: CD45RA+CCR7+. These receptors came from a man between 18 and 29 years old in good health. Some clones in this sample may be carry-over from other donors' samples.

This clone has only one observation. The chain carries TRBV14 and TRBJ2-2, with 14 bases matching TRBD2. Trimming took 5 bases from V and 3 from J; bases not matched to a gene: 8. The CDR3 contains 18 residues. Germline-derived CDR1 and CDR2 are SGHDN and FVKESK. CDR3 amino acids: CASSTRPGLAGDTGELFF. The CDR3 bases are TGTGCCAGCAGCACTCGGCCGGGACTAGCGGGAGACACCGGGGAGCTGTTTTTT.

The V gene is TRBV7-9, the J gene TRBJ1-3; no clear D gene. CDR3 length: 15 amino acids. With 4 bases removed from V and 4 bases from J, the gap between germline ends came to 14 bases. Germline loops: CDR1 SEHNR, CDR2 FQNEAQ (reference sequence). CDR3: CASSSRFSAGNTIYF. CDR3 sequence (DNA): TGTGCCAGCAGCTCCCGATTTAGCGCGGGAAACACCATATATTTT.

The CDR3 reads CASSFLGSNEQFF. CDR3 bases: TGTGCCAGCAGTTTTCTCGGGAGCAATGAGCAGTTCTTC. V usage is TRBV6-1 and J usage is TRBJ2-1; D perhaps matches TRBD2 (6 bases). This CDR3 comprises 13 residues. Germline V gene sequence: CDR1 MNHNS, CDR2 SASEGT. Trimming left V 5 bases short and J 6 bases short, with 11 bases between.

V usage is TRBV27 and J usage is TRBJ2-7, with D hard to call. CDR3 length: 13 residues. In germline, CDR1 is MNHEY, CDR2 SMNVEV (reference sequence). The V end was cut by 6 bases, the J end by 4 bases, with 13 bases between. CDR3 in DNA: TGTGCCAGCAGCGCCGACACGAGATACGAGCAGTACTTC. This translates into CASSADTRYEQYF.

The chain combines TRBV9 with TRBJ2-7; D is perhaps TRBD1 or TRBD2 (5 bases each). This CDR3 has 16 residues. The V gene lost 4 bases and the J gene lost 0 bases, with 17 bases spanning the gap. The germline V gene encodes CDR1 SGDLS and CDR2 YYNGEE. CDR3 nucleotides: TGTGCCAGCAGCCCCCCGGGGCAAGGCAACTCCTACGAGCAGTACTTC. Amino acid sequence: CASSPPGQGNSYEQYF. Full variable domain (rest looked up from reference TRBV9 and TRBJ2-7): DSGVTQTPKHLITATGQRVTLRCSPRSGDLSVYWYQQSLDQGLQFLIQYYNGEERAKGNILERFSAQQFPDLHSELNLSSLELGDSALYFCASSPPGQGNSYEQYFGPGTRLTVT.

V is TRBV7-9 and J is TRBJ1-5, with D hard to call. Germline lookup yields CDR1 SEHNR and CDR2 FQNEAQ (reference sequence). V lost 0 bases and J 3 bases, leaving 12 bases between the germline ends. The CDR3 consists of 16 residues. CDR3 nucleotides: TGTGCCAGCAGCTTAGCCGAGAAGGGCGACAATCAGCCCCAGCATTTT. As protein: CASSLAEKGDNQPQHF. The full variable domain, with the rest looked up from reference TRBV7-9 and TRBJ1-5, is DTGVSQNPRHKITKRGQNVTFRCDPISEHNRLYWYRQTLGQGPEFLTYFQNEAQLEKSRLLSDRFSAERPKGSFSTLEIQRTEQGDSAMYLCASSLAEKGDNQPQHFGDGTRLSIL.

The chain recombines TRBV19 with TRBJ1-5; D is perhaps TRBD1 (5 bases). The germline V gene encodes CDR1 LNHDA and CDR2 SQIVND (reference sequence). The CDR3 loop spans 14 amino acids. Trimming removed 4 bases from V and 5 bases from J, with 12 bases in between. As DNA, the CDR3 is TGTGCCAGTAGTAGGGACGGGGAAGATCAGCCCCAGCATTTT. Amino acid sequence: CASSRDGEDQPQHF.

The chain employs TRBV29-1 and TRBJ2-3, with TRBD1 identical over 10 bases. Germline V CDR1 and CDR2: SQVTM, ANQGSEA. The trim removed 4 bases at V and 5 bases at J, leaving 15 bases unmatched. This CDR3 is 17 amino acids long. CDR3 sequence (DNA): TGCAGCGTTGCACCTGTTACCAGGACAGGGGGTGGAGATACGCAGTATTTT. Translating gives CSVAPVTRTGGGDTQYF.

This clone appeared a single time. The genes are TRBV2 and TRBJ2-5; TRBD2 might be the D (5 bases). Trimming removed 5 bases from V and 1 base from J, with 17 bases in between. This CDR3 region has 16 residues. Germline CDR1 SNHLY, CDR2 FYNNEI. CDR3 in amino acids: CASSTDRLRAQETQYF. The CDR3 nucleotides are TGTGCCAGCAGTACGGACCGCCTGCGGGCCCAAGAGACCCAGTACTTC.

The chain couples TRBV5-6 to TRBJ2-3; 8 nucleotides align to TRBD1. The CDR3 has 17 residues. Germline trimming cut 1 base from V and 6 bases from J; bases unmatched to any gene: 13. Germline CDR1 is SGHDT and CDR2 is YYEEEE. CDR3 amino acids: CASSLQKWPAGGDTQYF. The DNA of the CDR3 is TGTGCCAGCAGCTTGCAGAAGTGGCCCGCAGGGGGCGATACGCAGTATTTT.

The chain has TRBV28 and TRBJ1-2; D is uncertain. CDR1 and CDR2 (germline): MDHEN, SYDVKM. The V gene lost 8 bases and the J gene lost 3 bases, with 13 bases spanning the gap. The CDR3 is 13 amino acids. The CDR3 here is CASLNTLDYGYTF. The DNA of the CDR3 is TGTGCCAGCCTTAATACCCTGGACTATGGCTACACCTTC.

V usage is TRBV28 and J usage is TRBJ2-4; perhaps TRBD2 as D (5 bases). Germline CDR1 is MDHEN and CDR2 is SYDVKM. The CDR3 is 13 residues long. V was clipped by 10 bases and J by 8 bases, with 18 bases between them. This chain's CDR3 is CATMTREVDIQYF. In DNA form, the CDR3 reads TGTGCCACCATGACGAGGGAAGTCGACATTCAGTACTTC.

The chain employs TRBV5-1 and TRBJ2-7, with D unclear. The ends were cut back, 0 bases at V and 0 bases at J, with 4 bases in the middle. The germline V gene encodes CDR1 SGHRS and CDR2 YFSETQ. CDR3 length: 13 amino acids. The CDR3 region has the DNA TGCGCCAGCAGCTTGGACAACTCCTACGAGCAGTACTTC. It specifies CASSLDNSYEQYF.

The chain joins TRBV2 to TRBJ2-2; 8 bases match TRBD2. CDR3 length: 15 amino acids. With 0 bases clipped from V and 5 bases from J, the junction kept 2 bases outside the gene matches. The germline CDR1 and CDR2 sequences are SNHLY and FYNNEI. CDR3 in amino acids: CASSEAAGGTGELFF. The DNA for the CDR3 is TGTGCCAGCAGTGAAGCGGCGGGGGGTACCGGGGAGCTGTTTTTT.

The rearrangement uses TRBV14 and TRBJ2-6, with 9 bases aligning to TRBD2. V lost 3 bases and J lost 4; bases outside the gene matches: 13. CDR3 length: 19 residues. Germline CDR1 SGHDN, CDR2 FVKESK. CDR3 in DNA: TGTGCCAGCAGCCATTTAAGGCGGGAGGGCCTGAGAGGGGCCAACGTCCTGACTTTC. Translation gives CASSHLRREGLRGANVLTF. The entire variable domain, with the rest obtained from reference TRBV14 and TRBJ2-6, is as follows: EAGVTQFPSHSVIEKGQTVTLRCDPISGHDNLYWYRRVMGKEIKFLLHFVKESKQDESGMPNNRFLAERTGGTYSTLKVQPAELEDSGVYFCASSHLRREGLRGANVLTFGAGSRLTVL.

V gene TRBV6-1 combines with J gene TRBJ2-7, with TRBD1 matching over 7 bases. Unmatched junction bases numbered 6, after V lost 3 bases and J lost 1 base. The CDR3 sequence is 15 residues long. The germline V gene has CDR1 MNHNS and CDR2 SASEGT. CDR3 coding DNA: TGTGCCAGCAGTGATGGGACAGCCATTTCCTACGAGCAGTACTTC. This translates into CASSDGTAISYEQYF.

V gene TRBV27 combines with J gene TRBJ2-7; D is ambiguous. The CDR3 is 16 amino acids. Germline loops: CDR1 MNHEY, CDR2 SMNVEV (reference sequence). V was trimmed by 5 bases and J by 6 bases, leaving 23 bases between them. The CDR3 reads CASSPGLGPSPGEQYF. CDR3 coding DNA: TGTGCCAGCAGTCCAGGCCTCGGGCCGAGCCCGGGCGAGCAGTACTTC.

The V call is TRBV14, the J call TRBJ2-1; D possibly corresponds to TRBD2 (5 bases). Germline lookup yields CDR1 SGHDN and CDR2 FVKESK. The CDR3 extends over 16 amino acids. Trimming cost V 5 bases and J 0 bases, with 14 bases left between them. The CDR3 DNA is TGTGCCAGCAGCAAGTCCGAGCGGAGCTCCTACAATGAGCAGTTCTTC. As protein: CASSKSERSSYNEQFF.

The chain combines TRBV7-6 with TRBJ2-1, with D unresolved. Looked up from germline, CDR1 is SGHVS and CDR2 is FNYEAQ. V was clipped by 4 bases and J by 1 base, with 26 bases between them. This CDR3 spans 20 amino acids. The CDR3 here is CASSSPSGSTILRSYNEQFF. The CDR3 nucleotides are TGTGCCAGCAGCTCGCCATCAGGATCCACTATCCTACGGTCCTACAATGAGCAGTTCTTC.

This clone showed up just once. The chain carries TRBV18 and TRBJ1-2; 7 bases match TRBD1. Trimming cost V 4 bases and J 2 bases; bases outside gene matches: 7. The germline gives CDR1 KGHSH, CDR2 LQKENI. There are 15 residues in the CDR3. CDR3 loop: CASSLTGTENYGYTF. CDR3 bases: TGTGCCAGCTCACTGACCGGGACAGAAAACTATGGCTACACCTTC.